These T cell receptor beta chains were read from a single sample in a study of early stage breast cancer tumors. Using immunoSEQ multiplex PCR, the repertoire was profiled, and TCRdb retains in-frame clones only, with some absent. This table has roughly 49,000 clones, around 80% appearing once. The sequenced sample was blood. These receptor sequences come from a person aged 35-55 years with breast cancer. Both conserved end residues are part of each CDR3. A D gene is named only where the DNA matches it firmly. Clone size appears in some rows only: once, few, many, or a class for an expanded clone.

>TRBV19|.|TRBD2|TRBJ2-5
TGTGCCAGTAGCGATCCGGGGACTAGCGGGAGGGCAGAGACCCAGTACTTC
CASSDPGTSGRAETQYF
>TRBV6-5|.|TRBD1|TRBJ2-3
TGTGCCAGCAGTGAGGGACAGGGGGCAGATACGCAGTATTTT
CASSEGQGADTQYF
>TRBV7-9|.|.|TRBJ1-1
TGTGCCAGCAGCTTATTGTACGGGCCGAACACTGAAGCTTTCTTT
CASSLLYGPNTEAFF
>TRBV5-4|.|.|TRBJ2-7
TGTGCCAGCAGCCTTAACTCCTACGAGCAGTACTTC
CASSLNSYEQYF
>TRBV11-3|few|.|TRBJ1-2
TGTGCCAGCAGCTCGTCCGGCCCCTATGGCTACACCTTC
CASSSSGPYGYTF
>TRBV6-1|.|.|TRBJ1-1
TGTGCCAGCAGTGAGAACAACCGGGCTTTCTTT
CASSENNRAFF
>TRBV30|.|.|TRBJ1-2
TGTGCCTGGACCCGCCTCAGAGGCGCTTCCTATGGCTACACCTTC
CAWTRLRGASYGYTF
>TRBV7-8|.|TRBD2|TRBJ2-3
TGTGCCAGCACCCTATGGGGGGGGACAGATACGCAGTATTTT
CASTLWGGTDTQYF
>TRBV30|.|.|TRBJ2-3
TGTGCCTGGCAGGAGTACCTTCGCACAGATACGCAGTATTTT
CAWQEYLRTDTQYF
>TRBV1|.|.|TRBJ2-3
TGCACCAGCAGCCAAGTTGAGGGGGAGCGGGGCACAGATACGCAGTATTTT
CTSSQVEGERGTDTQYF
>TRBV27|few|.|TRBJ1-2
TGTGCCAGCAGTTTACTAGGGGTAGAGGGCTATGGCTACACCTTC
CASSLLGVEGYGYTF
>TRBV18|.|.|TRBJ2-3
TGTGCCAGCTCACCTTCGACAGGCACAGATACGCAGTATTTT
CASSPSTGTDTQYF
>TRBV11-2|.|TRBD1|TRBJ1-1
TGTGCCAGCAGCTTAGATAGTGGGAGGGGGCAGGCTTTCTTT
CASSLDSGRGQAFF
>TRBV4-1|.|.|TRBJ1-6
TGCGCCAGCAGCCAAGAGGGGCCACGGAATAATTCACCCCTCCACTTT
CASSQEGPRNNSPLHF
>TRBV30|.|TRBD1|TRBJ1-4
TGTGCCTGGAGTCCAAACAGGGGTGAAAAACTGTTTTTT
CAWSPNRGEKLFF
>TRBV2|.|.|TRBJ2-5
TGTGCCAGCAGGAAAGGTCGTCAAGAGACCCAGTACTTC
CASRKGRQETQYF
>TRBV27|.|TRBD1|TRBJ2-3
TGTGCCAGCAGTACAGCGGACAGGGCCCGATATACAGATACGCAGTATTTT
CASSTADRARYTDTQYF
>TRBV4-1|.|.|TRBJ1-2
TGCGCCAGCAGCCAAGAGCCATACGGCAGCTCCAGATACACCTTC
CASSQEPYGSSRYTF
>TRBV6-1|.|TRBD1|TRBJ1-2
TGTGCCAGCAGTGCCCGACAGGGGTCCGGCTACACCTTC
CASSARQGSGYTF
>TRBV7-9|few|.|TRBJ2-7
TGTGCCAGCAGCGGGGCAGGGAACGAGCAGTACTTC
CASSGAGNEQYF
>TRBV11-3|.|.|TRBJ2-7
TGTGCCAGCAGCTTAGCGGGAAGCTACGAGCAGTACTTC
CASSLAGSYEQYF
>TRBV5-4|.|.|TRBJ2-4
TGTGCCAGCAGCTTGCCCGGTGCCAAAAACATTCAGTACTTC
CASSLPGAKNIQYF
>TRBV9|.|TRBD2|TRBJ2-1
TGTGCCAGCAGCGTCGGGACTAGCGGGACTCGTGAGCAGTTCTTC
CASSVGTSGTREQFF
>TRBV4-1|few|.|TRBJ1-1
TGCGCCAGCAGCCCCCCGGGACGGATTTCGAACACTGAAGCTTTCTTT
CASSPPGRISNTEAFF
>TRBV6-6|.|.|TRBJ2-1
TGTGCCAGCAGTTACTCCTCGGGATCGCGTGAGCAGTTCTTC
CASSYSSGSREQFF
>TRBV10-2|.|.|TRBJ1-3
TGCGCCAGCAGTGAGTCGCGGAACAGTGTTGGGAACACCATATATTTT
CASSESRNSVGNTIYF
>TRBV19|.|TRBD2|TRBJ2-7
TGTGCCAGTAGTCCAGGGACTAGTGGATCCTACGAGCAGTACTTC
CASSPGTSGSYEQYF
>TRBV5-1|.|TRBD1|TRBJ2-7
TGCGCCAGCAGCGGCCTCGGACAGGGTCAGTGGTACGAGCAGTACTTC
CASSGLGQGQWYEQYF
>TRBV5-1|.|.|TRBJ2-7
TGCGCCAGCAGTTGGGAACAGAGTAGTCCCTACGAGCAGTACTTC
CASSWEQSSPYEQYF
>TRBV6-5|.|TRBD2|TRBJ2-5
TGTGCCAGCAGCGGACTAGCGGAGGGGGAAGAGACCCAGTACTTC
CASSGLAEGEETQYF
>TRBV10-3|.|TRBD1|TRBJ2-1
TGTGCCATCAGTGAGATGGGGACAGACTACAATGAGCAGTTCTTC
CAISEMGTDYNEQFF
>TRBV5-1|.|.|TRBJ2-1
TGCGCCAGCAGCTTGGCGGACCCCTACAATGAGCAGTTCTTC
CASSLADPYNEQFF
>TRBV11-2|once|.|TRBJ1-3
TGTGCCAGCAGGGATCTCCCTGGAAACACCATATATTTT
CASRDLPGNTIYF
>TRBV30|.|TRBD2|TRBJ2-7
TGTGCCTGGAACGGGGGGGCAGGCGAGCAGTACTTC
CAWNGGAGEQYF
>TRBV25-1|.|TRBD1|TRBJ2-1
TGTGCCAGCAACAGGGGTCTAGGGAATGAGCAGTTCTTC
CASNRGLGNEQFF
>TRBV7-6|.|.|TRBJ2-3
TGTGCCAGCAGCTTAGCGGGGACTTCCCCGGCAGATACGCAGTATTTT
CASSLAGTSPADTQYF
>TRBV7-2|.|.|TRBJ1-3
TGTGCCAGCAGTTTTCAGTCGCTCTCTGGAAACACCATATATTTT
CASSFQSLSGNTIYF
>TRBV25-1|.|.|TRBJ2-1
TGTGCCAGCAGTGAATCCTGGCGGGCCGACAATGAGCAGTTCTTC
CASSESWRADNEQFF
>TRBV7-9|few|.|TRBJ1-5
TGTGCCAGCAGCGAGGACAGTCATAGCAATCAGCCCCAGCATTTT
CASSEDSHSNQPQHF
>TRBV5-4|.|TRBD1|TRBJ1-2
TGTGCCAGCAGCACGGACAGGGGTATCTATGGCTACACCTTC
CASSTDRGIYGYTF
>TRBV5-1|.|.|TRBJ2-1
TGCGCCAGCAGCCCTCCGGGACTCCAAAGGCCTAGCTCCTACAATGAGCAGTTCTTC
CASSPPGLQRPSSYNEQFF
>TRBV13|.|TRBD1|TRBJ2-3
TGTGCCAGCAGCTTAGGGGACAGGGCAGATACGCAGTATTTT
CASSLGDRADTQYF